The 14 T cell receptor beta chains below were found in one sample sequenced in a study of cytomegalovirus exposure and HLA in healthy donors. Primers: 60 Vbeta forward and 13 Jbeta reverse. Assay used: immunoSEQ multiplex PCR; TCRdb lists only in-frame clones, some missing. This sample has about 120,000 clones; 60% to 75% occur once, and the top ten carry less than 3%. The sample comprised PBMCs. These TCRs come from a woman aged 40 to 49 in good health and CMV-seropositive.

This chain joins TRBV29-1 and TRBJ1-3, with TRBD1 as a possible D gene (5 bases). The CDR3 length is 15 residues. Per the germline V gene, CDR1 is SQVTM and CDR2 is ANQGSEA. Trimming took off 0 bases at V and 1 base at J, with 10 bases between the two ends. The CDR3 region has the DNA TGCAGCGTTGAAGACGCCGGGGGGTCTGGAAACACCATATATTTT. As protein: CSVEDAGGSGNTIYF.

V is TRBV7-2 and J is TRBJ2-6; D call uncertain. V lost 5 bases, J lost 4 bases, and 12 bases lay in between. This CDR3 region has 15 residues. Germline CDR1 is SGHTA and CDR2 is FQGNSA. The DNA of the CDR3 is TGTGCCAGCAGCCGGGTGGGTACGGGGGCCAACGTCCTGACTTTC. The encoded protein is CASSRVGTGANVLTF. Full variable domain (missing parts from reference TRBV7-2 and TRBJ2-6): GAGVSQSPSNKVTEKGKDVELRCDPISGHTALYWYRQSLGQGLEFLIYFQGNSAPDKSGLPSDRFSAERTGGSVSTLTIQRTQQEDSAVYLCASSRVGTGANVLTFGAGSRLTVL.

This sequence joins TRBV29-1 and TRBJ2-7; 14 bases line up with TRBD2. CDR1 is SQVTM, CDR2 ANQGSEA, per germline. The CDR3 has 15 residues. Trimming at V came to 6 bases and at J to 2 bases, leaving 6 bases not matched to a gene. The CDR3: CSVSGTSGSPYEQYF. CDR3 in DNA: TGCAGCGTCTCCGGGACTAGCGGGAGTCCCTACGAGCAGTACTTC.

As DNA, the CDR3 is TGTGCCACCGCAACCAATGGCCTCAGCGAGCAGTACTTC. Its protein is CATATNGLSEQYF. V is TRBV19 and J is TRBJ2-7, with D hard to call. The V gene lost 10 bases and the J gene lost 6 bases, with 19 bases spanning the gap. The CDR3 spans 13 residues. Per germline, CDR1 LNHDA and CDR2 SQIVND (reference sequence). Based on the CDR3 plus reference TRBV19 and TRBJ2-7, the full variable domain is DGGITQSPKYLFRKEGQNVTLSCEQNLNHDAMYWYRQDPGQGLRLIYYSQIVNDFQKGDIAEGYSVSREKKESFPLTVTSAQKNPTAFYLCATATNGLSEQYFGPGTRLTVT.

The V and J genes are TRBV19 and TRBJ2-7; TRBD1 agrees at 7 bases. The CDR3 runs to 15 residues. Germline V gives CDR1 LNHDA, CDR2 SQIVND (reference sequence). V lost 3 bases, J lost 3 bases, and 8 bases stayed unmatched. The CDR3 DNA reads as TGTGCCAGTAGTATTGCTCAGGGGGTGAACTACGAGCAGTACTTC. The encoded protein is CASSIAQGVNYEQYF.

The chain joins TRBV6-1 to TRBJ1-5; D is ambiguous. With 7 bases removed from V and 2 bases from J, the gap between germline ends came to 9 bases. The CDR3 consists of 13 residues. CDR1 is MNHNS, CDR2 SASEGT, per germline. The CDR3 coding sequence is TGTGCCAGCACCGGGGTTGGCAATCAGCCCCAGCATTTT. This codes for CASTGVGNQPQHF.

The rearrangement joins TRBV6-5 to TRBJ2-7, with TRBD1 identical over 7 bases. There are 16 residues in the CDR3. V lost 0 bases, J lost 1 base, and 6 bases stayed unmatched. Germline V gene data show CDR1 as MNHEY and CDR2 as SVGAGI. The CDR3 here is CASSYSHGTVSYEQYF. The CDR3 nucleotides read TGTGCCAGCAGTTACTCCCACGGGACAGTATCCTACGAGCAGTACTTC.

This sequence joins TRBV19 and TRBJ2-1, with 8 bases lining up with TRBD1. From germline, CDR1 is LNHDA and CDR2 SQIVND (reference sequence). This CDR3 region has 14 residues. Germline trimming cut 7 bases from V and 3 bases from J; bases unmatched to any gene: 5. The CDR3 nucleotides are TGTGCCAGTAATCGGGACAGGAGCTACAATGAGCAGTTCTTC. This translates into CASNRDRSYNEQFF.

The chain links TRBV6-5 to TRBJ1-1; TRBD1 matches at 7 bases. The CDR3 contains 16 residues. The V segment lost 2 bases and the J segment 1 base; nucleotides outside the gene matches: 7. Germline V lookup: CDR1 MNHEY, CDR2 SVGAGI. This CDR3 reads CASSYPRDRRNTEAFF. CDR3 sequence (DNA): TGTGCCAGCAGTTACCCTAGGGACAGAAGGAACACTGAAGCTTTCTTT.

Here the CDR3 DNA reads TGTGCCAGCAGTCAACAGGGTGAGCGGTATGGCTACACCTTC. Amino acids: CASSQQGERYGYTF. The rearrangement joins TRBV6-5 to TRBJ1-2; the D gene is possibly TRBD1 (6 bases). Germline loops: CDR1 MNHEY, CDR2 SVGAGI. The CDR3 runs 14 residues. V lost 5 bases to trimming and J lost 5 bases, with 15 bases between them.

The chain carries TRBV7-2 and TRBJ2-5; 11 bases fit TRBD1. V lost 5 bases to trimming and J lost 5 bases; unmatched junction nucleotides: 10. Looked up from germline, CDR1 is SGHTA and CDR2 is FQGNSA. The CDR3 has 16 residues. The CDR3 loop reads CASSQKDRGRGETQYF. DNA of the CDR3: TGTGCCAGCAGCCAGAAGGACAGGGGGCGGGGGGAGACCCAGTACTTC. Full variable domain (remainder filled in from reference TRBV7-2 and TRBJ2-5): GAGVSQSPSNKVTEKGKDVELRCDPISGHTALYWYRQSLGQGLEFLIYFQGNSAPDKSGLPSDRFSAERTGGSVSTLTIQRTQQEDSAVYLCASSQKDRGRGETQYFGPGTRLLVL.

This clone was counted between two and nine times. V and J are TRBV5-1 and TRBJ2-3; 10 nucleotides match TRBD1. Germline CDR1 reads SGHRS; CDR2 reads YFSETQ. The CDR3 spans 13 residues. The ends lost 8 bases at V and 4 bases at J; junction bases unmatched: 4. CDR3 loop: CASGTGEADTQYF. The CDR3 region has the DNA TGCGCCAGTGGGACAGGGGAGGCAGATACGCAGTATTTT.

The DNA for the CDR3 is TGCGCCAGCAGCCAAGACAGGGGGCACAACGAGCAGTACTTC. It yields the protein CASSQDRGHNEQYF. The chain carries TRBV4-3 and TRBJ2-7; TRBD1 aligns across 8 bases. The CDR3 is 14 residues long. The germline gives CDR1 LGHNA, CDR2 YSLEER. V lost 0 bases, J lost 5 bases, and 3 bases stayed unmatched.

V gene TRBV7-2 combines with J gene TRBJ1-2; the D is unclear. Looked up from germline, CDR1 is SGHTA and CDR2 is FQGNSA. The V and J ends lost 6 bases and 4 bases respectively, with 21 bases between them. The CDR3 has 16 residues. In nucleotides, the CDR3 is TGTGCCAGCAGGTACGCCGGGAACCCAACGGGCTATGGCTACACCTTC. Encoded protein: CASRYAGNPTGYGYTF.